This T cell receptor (beta chain) derives from a study of human T cells and chemical hapten exposure (dated by TCRdb to 2020 to 2023). In terms of the full investigation: For sensitization, 2% DPC in acetone was applied to a roughly 2 cm by roughly 2 cm area of upper inner arm skin. Patients additionally received weekly therapeutic DPC doses to the scalp throughout the approximately 24-week study period. Patch testing on the upper back used Finn chambers containing 0.01% DPC, with scoring done after 6 days according to International Contact Dermatitis Research Group standards. The patient cohort, mostly female, included alopecia areata with under or over 50% scalp involvement, alopecia totalis and alopecia universalis. Libraries were pooled for sequencing, and per-sample TCR yields varied mainly because of small differences in library volumes within the pool. In alopecia patients, the study followed how the peripheral blood TCR repertoire changed in vivo over primary and secondary sensitization to diphenylcyclopropenone (DPC), a hapten. Patient blood was sampled pre-sensitization (week 0) and at 2, 6 and about 24 weeks after DPC sensitization. Blood for TCR sequencing was provided by twenty-nine alopecia patients at one to four time points (pre-sensitization, 2, 6 and 24 weeks). Points the paper makes about the study in general: Because every patient had alopecia, a presumed autoimmune disease, the patients' immune response might differ from that of healthy individuals. Significantly more large CDR3 similarity clusters were formed by expanded TCRs than by pre-sensitization or healthy control sets, consistent with antigen-driven responses. DPC sensitization did not change how many TCRs were above 1 in 1000 frequency, and no evidence was found of alterations in global repertoire structure. The number of PT1 expanded TCRs positively correlated with patch test score, significant at thresholds 8, 16 and 32 but not 4. Repeated subsampling changed both the strength of the expansion versus patch-test correlation and the threshold at which that correlation became significant.

Receptor libraries were prepared by RACE. The sample was run on a NextSeq 500. Library preparation attached unique molecular identifiers to individual cDNA molecules for quantitative, reproducible TCR counting. From each blood RNA sample, both TCR alpha and TCR beta chains were sequenced. The study's own analysis went as follows. The median number of TCRs per sample was over 95,000, ranging from about 20,000 to 700,000. V, J and CDR3 annotation of the TCR reads was carried out using the Decombinator software suite. To make PS versus PT1 abundance plots, every sample was subsampled to the same number of TCRs (28,000). TCRs were defined as expanded if absent before sensitization and observed at least eight times at the 2-week time point. The public reads were run again by TCRdb, first through fastp at Q25 and then through MiXCR, and only productive beta chains were kept. Every distinct CDR3 protein forms one entry, paired with its most common genes and DNA. TCRdb's processing, not the authors', yielded these V and J calls. The sample table shows roughly 190,000 distinct CDR3 sequences, and about a fifth are seen once. Together, the top ten hold 6% to 8% of the sample.

This clonotype turned up a few times. Its antigen remains undetermined. Nothing much larger sits one base from this clone, and base qualities are not available. Germline trimming: 2 bases from V, 9 bases from J; junction bases outside gene matches: 11. Taken from cysteine to phenylalanine, the CDR3 has 15 residues. Only the CDR3 region is kept as DNA, spanning 45 bases read in frame from base 1. CDR1 and CDR2, per the germline V gene, are SQVTM and ANQGSEA. The intended sense of this specimen's time point label: patch test 1, 2 weeks after DPC sensitization. Per the publication, the treatment or condition label means: therapeutic diphenylcyclopropenone sensitization with weekly scalp DPC. At every patch-test visit, the blood draw took place before the patch test was put on. Patients were considered eligible if aged 18 to 70, diagnosed with alopecia and deemed suitable for DPC therapy, and patients were excluded if pregnant. Total RNA was extracted from unfractionated whole blood that had been collected in Tempus Blood RNA tubes.

Sequenced here: whole blood, sampled in connection with sensitization to the hapten diphenylcyclopropenone (DPC). The V and J segments used are TRBV29-1 and TRBJ2-2; 8 nucleotides in the junction match TRBD2. The receptor was derived from a woman between 50 and 59 years old with alopecia areata. Some clones in this sample may be carry-over from other donors' samples. The CDR3 region: CSVESYSSGAWELFF. The DNA reads as follows: TGCAGCGTTGAAAGCTATAGTAGCGGGGCCTGGGAGCTGTTTTTT.